This T cell receptor (beta chain) was retrieved from a study of cytomegalovirus exposure and HLA in healthy donors. General study findings and limits: A later analysis reportedly found fewer N-insertions in an Asian-associated ancestry cluster than the roughly 730-donor mean. The authors reported that TCR beta sequences could predict HLA-A and HLA-B alleles. These predictions were accurate for most subjects in the first cohort.

Trimming took off 5 bases at V and 4 bases at J, with 17 bases between the two ends. Germline loops: CDR1 LNHDA, CDR2 SQIVND (reference sequence). CDR3 length: 15 residues. Of note for this clone: Its antigen is currently unknown.

PCR employed 60 Vbeta and 13 Jbeta primers. TCRdb's copy holds only in-frame clones and misses some; the assay was immunoSEQ multiplex PCR. Of 180,000 or so clones listed, 76% are singletons. The specimen sequenced was PBMCs. This chain connects TRBV19 to TRBJ1-1; D possibly corresponds to TRBD1 (5 bases). The receptor comes from a female donor in good health and CMV-seronegative. The CDR3 here is CASSPPGGFGTEAFF. The CDR3 region has the DNA TGTGCCAGTAGTCCCCCTGGGGGGTTCGGCACTGAAGCTTTCTTT.